These 21 T cell receptor beta chains were all obtained from the same sample, sequenced in a study of blood T cell repertoires in COVID-19 (dated by TCRdb to about 2020). Preparation of the library involved the immunoSEQ multiplex PCR assay. What TCRdb holds here is the immuneACCESS table cut down to in-frame rearrangements. Part of the clones is not present; checked against another copy, under half of the missing clones reflect an unresolved V gene, and the others are unexplained. This sample lists hundreds of thousands of clones; around nine tenths were detected once. The top ten clones comprise more than 4% of the sample. Sequencing was performed on PBMCs or T cells enriched from blood (not recorded which). The source is a woman aged 25 to 39 who had been exposed to COVID-19.

The CDR3 coding sequence is TGTGCTACCCGCGGCCCAGACGTTAACTATGGCTACACCTTC. Translating gives CATRGPDVNYGYTF. V gene TRBV27 combines with J gene TRBJ1-2; D unclear. From germline, CDR1 is MNHEY and CDR2 SMNVEV (reference sequence). The CDR3 sequence is 14 residues long.

V and J are TRBV30 and TRBJ1-4; 9 bases match TRBD1. This CDR3 is built from 13 residues. CDR1 is GTSNPN and CDR2 is SVGIG in the germline V gene (reference sequence). J gave up 2 bases and V 7 bases, and 2 bases lay outside the gene matches. The CDR3 DNA reads TGTGCCTTAGACAGGGGGACTAATGAAAAACTGTTTTTT. It is translated as CALDRGTNEKLFF.

This chain's CDR3 is CASSFNRGPEAFF. DNA for the CDR3: TGTGCCAGCAGTTTTAACAGGGGGCCCGAAGCTTTCTTT. This chain uses TRBV6-2 or TRBV6-3 with TRBJ1-1; 9 bases agree with TRBD1. Germline V CDR1 and CDR2: MNHEY, SVGEGT. There are 13 residues in the CDR3. The V segment lost 4 bases and the J segment 8 bases; nucleotides outside the gene matches: 5.

This chain joins TRBV3-1 (or the pseudogene TRBV3-2) and TRBJ1-3; D not resolved. Trimming stripped 0 bases from V and 4 bases from J, with 10 bases between. The CDR3 sequence is 15 residues long. Germline V CDR1 and CDR2: LGHDT, YNNKEL (reference sequence). The CDR3: CASSQDFSRGNTIYF. The CDR3 region has the DNA TGTGCCAGCAGCCAAGATTTTTCGAGGGGAAACACCATATATTTT.

V gene TRBV3-1 (or the pseudogene TRBV3-2) combines with J gene TRBJ2-7; D gene uncertain. Per germline, CDR1 LGHDT and CDR2 YNNKEL (reference sequence). The CDR3 length is 13 residues. V shed 1 base and J shed 3 bases, with 7 bases lying between them. CDR3 nucleotides: TGTGCCAGCAGCCAAGGACACATCTACGAGCAGTACTTC. Protein: CASSQGHIYEQYF.

V and J are TRBV3-1 (or the pseudogene TRBV3-2) and TRBJ1-5; TRBD1 matches 7 bases. Germline CDR1 reads LGHDT; CDR2 reads YNNKEL (reference sequence). The CDR3 has 16 amino acids. Trimming took 4 bases from V and 2 from J; bases not matched to a gene: 8. The CDR3 loop reads CASSPSEGAGNQPQHF. The CDR3 nucleotides are TGTGCCAGCAGCCCGTCTGAGGGGGCCGGCAATCAGCCCCAGCATTTT.

This chain links TRBV19 with TRBJ2-6; D not certain. Trimming cost V 4 bases and J 5 bases, with 18 bases left between them. In germline, CDR1 is LNHDA, CDR2 SQIVND (reference sequence). There are 17 residues in the CDR3. The chain's CDR3 is CASSKSTTPRRANVLTF. The CDR3 nucleotides are TGTGCCAGTAGTAAGTCCACTACTCCCCGACGGGCCAACGTCCTGACTTTC.

The rearrangement links TRBV18 to TRBJ2-7; 8 bases align to TRBD1. The CDR3 is 15 amino acids. Looked up from germline, CDR1 is KGHSH and CDR2 is LQKENI. V gave up 1 base and J gave up 7 bases; unmatched junction bases: 9. CDR3 amino acids: CASSPRTGTSREQYF. DNA for the CDR3: TGTGCCAGCTCACCACGGACAGGGACCTCTCGGGAGCAGTACTTC.

This chain uses TRBV9 with TRBJ2-2; TRBD2 aligns across 7 bases. Germline V lookup: CDR1 SGDLS, CDR2 YYNGEE. The CDR3 is made up of 16 amino acids. Trimming took 3 bases from V and 1 from J; bases not matched to a gene: 6. The CDR3 sequence is CASSARERGNTGELFF. The CDR3 DNA reads as TGTGCCAGCAGCGCCCGGGAGCGGGGGAACACCGGGGAGCTGTTTTTT.

This chain joins TRBV21-1 and TRBJ1-5; the table assigns TRBD1, which was not confirmed against the DNA. TRBV21-1 is tagged as a pseudogene. The length of the CDR3 is 16 residues. CDR3 bases: TGTGCCAGCAGCAAAATGGACAGGGACACCAATCAGCCCCAGCATTTT. Its protein product is CASSKMDRDTNQPQHF.

The CDR3 reads CASSEAKRGGYYGYTF. CDR3 in DNA: TGTGCCAGCAGTGAAGCTAAAAGGGGGGGCTACTATGGCTACACCTTC. The chain carries TRBV6-1 and TRBJ1-2, with a weak D call TRBD1 (6 bases). Germline CDR1 MNHNS, CDR2 SASEGT. V lost 0 bases and J 3 bases, leaving 14 bases between the germline ends. The CDR3 is 16 amino acids.

This sequence joins TRBV28 and TRBJ1-2; 11 bases align to TRBD1. Germline V CDR1 and CDR2: MDHEN, SYDVKM. The V gene end was trimmed by 0 bases and the J gene end by 2 bases; junction bases not matched to a gene: 2. The CDR3 totals 16 residues. The CDR3 loop reads CASSLWGQGGNYGYTF. CDR3 nucleotides: TGTGCCAGCAGTTTATGGGGACAGGGGGGAAACTATGGCTACACCTTC.

The V call is TRBV15, the J call TRBJ1-3; tentative D call: TRBD1 (6 bases). This CDR3 contains 17 residues. From germline, CDR1 is LNHNV and CDR2 YYDKDF (reference sequence). The V end was cut by 3 bases, the J end by 2 bases, with 17 bases between. DNA of the CDR3: TGTGCCACCAGCAGTGGGGGCCTGGGGACGGCTGGAAACACCATATATTTT. This codes for CATSSGGLGTAGNTIYF.

The genes are TRBV5-1 and TRBJ2-2; 11 bases align to TRBD1. From germline, CDR1 is SGHRS and CDR2 YFSETQ. The CDR3 is 14 residues long. J gave up 6 bases and V 4 bases, and 2 bases lay outside the gene matches. The CDR3 here is CASSMGQGAGELFF. CDR3 nucleotide sequence: TGCGCCAGCAGCATGGGACAGGGGGCCGGGGAGCTGTTTTTT.

This chain uses TRBV7-3 with TRBJ2-1; 13 bases line up with TRBD2. CDR3 length: 15 amino acids. Germline values: CDR1 SGHTA, CDR2 FQGTGA. V lost 5 bases and J lost 9; bases outside the gene matches: 7. CDR3 nucleotide sequence: TGTGCCAGCAGCACTAGCGGGGGGGCGAATAGTGAGCAGTTCTTC. Protein product: CASSTSGGANSEQFF.

This clone showed up just once. V and J are TRBV6-5 and TRBJ2-1; D may be TRBD2 (5 bases). This CDR3 region has 15 residues. The V end lost 6 bases, the J end lost 5 bases, and 17 bases lay between the germline ends. The germline CDR1 and CDR2 sequences are MNHEY and SVGAGI. The CDR3 loop reads CASSQASDFNNEQFF. CDR3 bases: TGTGCCAGCAGCCAGGCATCGGACTTCAACAATGAGCAGTTCTTC.

The chain employs TRBV9 and TRBJ2-7; possible D gene TRBD1, 6 bases. With 0 bases removed from V and 8 bases from J, the gap between germline ends came to 15 bases. The germline CDR1 and CDR2 sequences are SGDLS and YYNGEE. CDR3 length: 14 residues. The CDR3 region is CASSVGDTGLQQYF. The CDR3 coding sequence is TGTGCCAGCAGCGTAGGGGACACCGGATTGCAGCAGTACTTC.

The V and J genes are TRBV7-8 and TRBJ2-3; TRBD2 matches at 10 bases. This CDR3 has 15 residues. V lost 5 bases, J lost 2 bases, and 4 bases stayed unmatched. Germline CDR1 SGHVS, CDR2 FQNEAQ. The CDR3 is CASSPTSGDTDTQYF. The CDR3 DNA is TGTGCCAGCAGCCCCACTAGCGGGGACACAGATACGCAGTATTTT.

V and J are TRBV9 and TRBJ2-2; 10 nucleotides line up with TRBD1. The CDR3 loop spans 17 amino acids. V lost 1 base, J lost 3 bases, and 6 bases stayed unmatched. Germline V gene data show CDR1 as SGDLS and CDR2 as YYNGEE. The CDR3 loop reads CASSVIDRGQHTGELFF. CDR3 DNA: TGTGCCAGCAGCGTAATCGACAGGGGGCAGCACACCGGGGAGCTGTTTTTT. The full variable domain, in which reference TRBV9 and TRBJ2-2 provide the parts outside the CDR3, is DSGVTQTPKHLITATGQRVTLRCSPRSGDLSVYWYQQSLDQGLQFLIQYYNGEERAKGNILERFSAQQFPDLHSELNLSSLELGDSALYFCASSVIDRGQHTGELFFGEGSRLTVL.

The rearrangement joins TRBV24-1 to TRBJ2-1, with 8 bases aligning to TRBD1. The length of the CDR3 is 13 residues. Germline V gene lookup returns CDR1 KGHDR and CDR2 SFDVKD. The V and J ends lost 8 bases and 3 bases, in that order; junction bases with no gene match: 2. The chain's CDR3 is CATTDRDYNEQFF. The CDR3 DNA reads as TGTGCCACCACGGACAGGGACTACAATGAGCAGTTCTTC.

This clone was seen only a few times. This chain links TRBV6-5 with TRBJ1-1; D not resolved. Germline assignment: CDR1 MNHEY and CDR2 SVGAGI. The CDR3 spans 14 residues. V lost 6 bases and J 0 bases, leaving 11 bases between the germline ends. The CDR3 DNA reads as TGTGCCAGCAGCGCCCTCGACATGAACACTGAAGCTTTCTTT. Its protein product is CASSALDMNTEAFF.